Below, 22 T cell receptor beta chains from the same sample are listed, as sequenced in a study of T-cell reconstitution after alpha-beta-depleted transplantation in children. TCRbeta library construction was performed incorporating unique molecular identifiers. TCRdb fed the PCR reads into MiXCR, producing one record per CDR3 protein. The sample shows roughly 610,000 distinct CDR3 sequences, over 9.5% of them seen only once. Sample: PBMCs from the stem cell graft donor, taken from the stem cell graft. These receptors came from a human donor who donated a stem cell graft to a child with acute myeloid leukemia.

This clonotype has a handful of counts. The chain has TRBV29-1 and TRBJ2-3; possibly TRBD1 for D (7 bases). This CDR3 has 14 amino acids. Germline V gene data show CDR1 as SQVTM and CDR2 as ANQGSEA. Trimming removed 6 bases from V and 3 bases from J, with 16 bases in between. CDR3 in amino acids: CSVGNRGGTDTQYF. CDR3 nucleotides: TGCAGCGTGGGGAACAGGGGAGGAACAGATACGCAGTATTTT.

In this sample, this clonotype turned up a few times. This rearrangement joins TRBV12-3 or TRBV12-4 to TRBJ1-5; D unresolved. V lost 7 bases, J lost 2 bases, and 12 bases lay in between. The CDR3 consists of 14 residues. The CDR3 nucleotides are TGTGCCAGCACCCGAAAGGACGGCAATCAGCCCCAGCATTTT. Its translation: CASTRKDGNQPQHF.

V gene TRBV12-3 or TRBV12-4 combines with J gene TRBJ2-3, with TRBD2 as a possible D gene (6 bases). Trimming removed 6 bases from V and 1 base from J, with 17 bases in between. This CDR3 is built from 16 residues. CDR3 amino acids: CASSRRLGPRTDTQYF. In nucleotides, the CDR3 is TGTGCCAGCAGCCGCCGACTAGGGCCCCGCACAGATACGCAGTATTTT.

This clonotype was found many times. The chain links TRBV6-5 to TRBJ2-3; TRBD2 agrees at 10 bases. Per the germline V gene, CDR1 is MNHEY and CDR2 is SVGAGI. The CDR3 totals 18 residues. The junction had 13 bases not matched to a gene; V was cut back by 4 bases and J by 3 bases. CDR3 sequence (DNA): TGTGCCAGCAGTTCCGTCGACCTGAGAGCGGGAGGGACAGATACGCAGTATTTT. The encoded protein is CASSSVDLRAGGTDTQYF.

This clonotype was counted only a few times. This chain connects TRBV11-2 to TRBJ2-7; 10 bases align to TRBD2. The CDR3 is made up of 19 amino acids. The V gene's germline CDR1 is SGHAT and CDR2 FQNNGV. With V trimmed by 5 bases and J by 3 bases, 19 bases remained unmatched. The CDR3 DNA follows: TGTGCCAGCAGCCCACAAGGGGCTAGCGGGAGTAAAAACTACTACGAGCAGTACTTC. Translation: CASSPQGASGSKNYYEQYF.

This clonotype was detected only a few times. This chain links TRBV25-1 with TRBJ1-3; 8 bases fit TRBD1. The ends lost 6 bases at V and 8 bases at J; junction bases unmatched: 3. This CDR3 is 12 amino acids long. Germline-derived CDR1 and CDR2 are MGHDK and SYGVNS. The CDR3 sequence: CASSLQGDTIYF. CDR3 sequence (DNA): TGTGCCAGCAGCTTACAGGGGGACACCATATATTTT.

This clonotype was seen at least ten times. A much larger clone differs from this one at a single base, so this may be a read error. The rearrangement links TRBV15 to TRBJ2-1; 11 positions match TRBD2. Germline assignment: CDR1 LNHNV and CDR2 YYDKDF (reference sequence). V lost 0 bases to trimming and J lost 7 bases; unmatched junction nucleotides: 8. CDR3 length: 17 residues. CDR3 sequence reads: CATSRDTFASGRNEQFF. CDR3 nucleotides: TGTGCCACCAGCAGAGACACCTTCGCTAGCGGGAGGAATGAGCAGTTCTTC.

The rearrangement links TRBV5-8 to TRBJ1-1, with TRBD1 matching 9 bases. V shed 5 bases and J 2 bases; nucleotides not matched to a gene: 4. The CDR3 consists of 14 residues. Germline V gene lookup returns CDR1 SGHTS and CDR2 YDEGEE. The CDR3 DNA reads TGTGCCAGCAGTTGGGACAGGGTAAACACTGAAGCTTTCTTT. Protein sequence: CASSWDRVNTEAFF.

This clonotype was found many times. The chain employs TRBV11-1 and TRBJ2-3; TRBD1 matches at 10 bases. This CDR3 contains 15 residues. V was clipped by 5 bases and J by 2 bases; unmatched bases: 4. Germline CDR1 is SGHAT and CDR2 is FQDESV (reference sequence). Here the CDR3 reads CASSTGTGDTDTQYF. The CDR3 DNA follows: TGTGCCAGCAGCACGGGGACAGGGGACACAGATACGCAGTATTTT.

This chain joins TRBV4-2 and TRBJ2-1; 10 positions match TRBD2. Germline CDR1 is LGHNA and CDR2 is YNFKEQ. This CDR3 region has 17 residues. Losses at the gene ends were 0 bases for V and 7 bases for J; bases not matched to a gene: 9. CDR3 DNA: TGTGCCAGCAGCCAAGATTATGGAGCGGGAGGGAATAATGAGCAGTTCTTC. Translated: CASSQDYGAGGNNEQFF.

This clonotype has a handful of counts. This chain joins TRBV12-3 or TRBV12-4 and TRBJ2-4, with TRBD2 identical over 14 bases. V was pared by 5 bases and J by 0 bases, with 3 bases of the junction left unmatched. The length of the CDR3 is 17 residues. CDR3 sequence: CASSRLAGGLAKNIQYF. CDR3 sequence (DNA): TGTGCCAGCAGTAGACTAGCGGGAGGGCTAGCCAAAAACATTCAGTACTTC.

This clonotype turned up a few times. The CDR3 loop reads CASSYGIAGSTDTQYF. The CDR3 region has the DNA TGTGCCAGCAGTTATGGTATAGCGGGCTCCACAGATACGCAGTATTTT. The chain has TRBV6-5 and TRBJ2-3, with 7 bases fitting TRBD2. This CDR3 is 16 amino acids long. V trimming: 3 bases; J trimming: 2 bases; junction bases outside the gene matches: 8. Per germline, CDR1 MNHEY and CDR2 SVGAGI.

The chain carries TRBV7-9 and TRBJ2-2; 10 nucleotides align to TRBD2. With 11 bases clipped from V and 6 bases from J, the junction kept 12 bases outside the gene matches. CDR3 length: 15 amino acids. Per germline, CDR1 SEHNR and CDR2 FQNEAQ (reference sequence). CDR3 in amino acids: CAGKSGTSDSGELFF. Written as DNA, the CDR3 is TGTGCCGGGAAATCCGGGACTAGCGATTCCGGGGAGCTGTTTTTT.

This chain links TRBV7-2 with TRBJ2-7, with a tentative D call TRBD2 (5 bases). The CDR3 is made up of 14 amino acids. V lost 4 bases and J lost 0, with 10 bases in between. Germline V gives CDR1 SGHTA, CDR2 FQGNSA. This CDR3 is CASSSVAFSYEQYF. In DNA form, the CDR3 reads TGTGCCAGCAGCTCTGTAGCGTTCTCCTACGAGCAGTACTTC. Looking up the rest from reference TRBV7-2 and TRBJ2-7 gives the full variable domain: GAGVSQSPSNKVTEKGKDVELRCDPISGHTALYWYRQSLGQGLEFLIYFQGNSAPDKSGLPSDRFSAERTGGSVSTLTIQRTQQEDSAVYLCASSSVAFSYEQYFGPGTRLTVT.

This clonotype was counted only a few times. The chain joins TRBV3-1 to TRBJ2-7; D is possibly TRBD2 (6 bases). V lost 4 bases, J lost 0 bases, and 13 bases lay in between. Per the germline V gene, CDR1 is LGHDT and CDR2 is YNNKEL (reference sequence). This CDR3 region has 15 residues. CDR3 coding DNA: TGTGCCAGCAGCCGCGGACGGGGGAGCTCCTACGAGCAGTACTTC. Protein product: CASSRGRGSSYEQYF.

This clonotype has only a few counts. The chain has TRBV24-1 and TRBJ2-3; 8 positions agree with TRBD2. V shed 5 bases and J 0 bases; nucleotides not matched to a gene: 12. The germline gives CDR1 KGHDR, CDR2 SFDVKD. The CDR3 is 18 residues long. The CDR3 DNA is TGTGCCACCAGTGGCGGGAGCGGGAGTTACCTTAGCACAGATACGCAGTATTTT. It translates to CATSGGSGSYLSTDTQYF.

This chain connects TRBV29-1 to TRBJ2-1, with D unresolved. With 6 bases removed from V and 12 bases from J, the gap between germline ends came to 12 bases. The CDR3 covers 10 residues. Germline V CDR1 and CDR2: SQVTM, ANQGSEA. CDR3 DNA: TGCAGCGTGCTGATGGGTGGGCAGTTCTTC. Amino acid sequence: CSVLMGGQFF.

This chain joins TRBV29-1 and TRBJ2-7; weak D call: TRBD2 (5 bases). The germline CDR1 and CDR2 sequences are SQVTM and ANQGSEA. With 0 bases removed from V and 1 base from J, the gap between germline ends came to 10 bases. The CDR3 totals 14 residues. CDR3 amino acids: CSVEDRGESYEQYF. The CDR3 coding sequence is TGCAGCGTTGAAGATCGGGGTGAGTCCTACGAGCAGTACTTC.

This clonotype came up a few times. The chain employs TRBV11-2 and TRBJ2-2, with 7 bases fitting TRBD2. The germline CDR1 and CDR2 sequences are SGHAT and FQNNGV. The CDR3 sequence is 17 residues long. With V trimmed by 2 bases and J by 1 base, 7 bases remained unmatched. This CDR3 is CASSLSLAGENTGELFF. The CDR3 DNA is TGTGCCAGCAGCTTATCCTTGGCGGGAGAGAACACCGGGGAGCTGTTTTTT. The whole variable domain, filled in from reference TRBV11-2 and TRBJ2-2, reads EAGVAQSPRYKIIEKRQSVAFWCNPISGHATLYWYQQILGQGPKLLIQFQNNGVVDDSQLPKDRFSAERLKGVDSTLKIQPAKLEDSAVYLCASSLSLAGENTGELFFGEGSRLTVL.

V is TRBV20-1 and J is TRBJ2-3; perhaps TRBD1 as D (5 bases). This CDR3 contains 16 residues. Looked up from germline, CDR1 is DFQATT and CDR2 is SNEGSKA (reference sequence). V was pared by 1 base and J by 1 base, with 15 bases between. This CDR3 reads CSARGRKGIGTDTQYF. The CDR3 region has the DNA TGCAGTGCTAGAGGGAGAAAGGGGATAGGCACAGATACGCAGTATTTT.

At least ten counts were recorded for this clonotype. This chain links TRBV12-3 or TRBV12-4 with TRBJ2-1, with D possibly matching TRBD2 (5 bases). The CDR3 extends over 17 amino acids. The V end lost 5 bases, the J end lost 2 bases, and 19 bases lay between the germline ends. The CDR3 bases are TGTGCCAGCAGTCAATATCCAGCGGAACTTACCTACAATGAGCAGTTCTTC. Translated: CASSQYPAELTYNEQFF.

The chain uses TRBV27 and TRBJ2-1, with 13 nucleotides matching TRBD2. CDR3 size: 17 residues. V lost 2 bases and J lost 5; bases outside the gene matches: 6. Germline V gene sequence: CDR1 MNHEY, CDR2 SMNVEV (reference sequence). The chain's CDR3 is CASSLGVLAGGNNEQFF. The CDR3 coding sequence is TGTGCCAGCAGTTTAGGAGTACTAGCGGGAGGGAACAATGAGCAGTTCTTC.